Listed below are T cell receptor beta chains from one sample, sequenced in a study of Graves' ophthalmopathy and Graves' hyperthyroidism. TCRdb independently ran MiXCR on the multiplex PCR reads; one entry per CDR3 protein. The sample consists of almost 400,000 distinct CDR3 sequences, around 19% of them appearing once. Material: peripheral blood. The receptor source for this set is a woman aged 18 to 35 with Graves' ophthalmopathy. Each CDR3 is given with its conserved first and last residue. Each record gives: J gene, CDR3 length, V gene, D gene, clone size, CDR3 protein, CDR3 DNA. D genes are given only for firm matches. Clone size is shown for a subset of rows, as once, few, many or a class of expanded clone.

j_gene: TRBJ1-1; len: 14; v_gene: TRBV2; d_gene: NA; abundance: many; CDR3aa: CASCVSGEGTEAFF; CDR3nt: TGTGCCAGCTGCGTTTCCGGGGAGGGGACTGAAGCTTTCTTT
j_gene: TRBJ2-5; len: 14; v_gene: TRBV19; d_gene: TRBD2; abundance: many; CDR3aa: CASRMRERGETQYF; CDR3nt: TGTGCCAGTCGGATGAGGGAGCGGGGAGAGACCCAGTACTTC
j_gene: TRBJ2-7; len: 15; v_gene: TRBV5-1; d_gene: TRBD1; abundance: NA; CDR3aa: CASSLGLTGGDEQYF; CDR3nt: TGCGCCAGCAGCTTGGGTCTGACAGGGGGCGACGAGCAGTACTTC
j_gene: TRBJ2-7; len: 14; v_gene: TRBV12-3/TRBV12-4; d_gene: TRBD1; abundance: many; CDR3aa: CASSFRDRGNEQYF; CDR3nt: TGTGCCAGCAGTTTCCGGGACAGGGGCAACGAGCAGTACTTC
j_gene: TRBJ1-1; len: 13; v_gene: TRBV29-1; d_gene: NA; abundance: many; CDR3aa: CSVGSGANTEAFF; CDR3nt: TGCAGCGTTGGGTCAGGGGCGAACACTGAAGCTTTCTTT
j_gene: TRBJ1-2; len: 14; v_gene: TRBV6-1; d_gene: TRBD1; abundance: few; CDR3aa: CASTTQGAVYGYTF; CDR3nt: TGTGCCAGCACCACCCAGGGGGCGGTCTATGGCTACACCTTC
j_gene: TRBJ2-7; len: 14; v_gene: TRBV10-2; d_gene: NA; abundance: many; CDR3aa: CASGGPRSSYEQYF; CDR3nt: TGCGCCAGCGGAGGGCCCCGTAGCTCCTACGAACAGTACTTC
j_gene: TRBJ2-5; len: 14; v_gene: TRBV7-2; d_gene: TRBD2; abundance: many; CDR3aa: CASSRSGPGETQYF; CDR3nt: TGTGCCAGCAGCCGTAGCGGGCCGGGGGAGACCCAGTACTTC
j_gene: TRBJ1-1; len: 13; v_gene: TRBV2; d_gene: NA; abundance: many; CDR3aa: CASRGKMNTEAFF; CDR3nt: TGTGCCAGCAGAGGGAAGATGAACACTGAAGCTTTCTTT
j_gene: TRBJ1-2; len: 14; v_gene: TRBV18; d_gene: TRBD1; abundance: many; CDR3aa: CASSTGQGIYGYTF; CDR3nt: TGTGCCAGCTCTACAGGACAGGGGATTTATGGCTACACCTTC
j_gene: TRBJ1-6; len: 14; v_gene: TRBV12-3/TRBV12-4; d_gene: TRBD1; abundance: many; CDR3aa: CASSAGGQNSPLHF; CDR3nt: TGTGCCAGCAGCGCCGGGGGACAGAATTCACCCCTCCACTTT
j_gene: TRBJ2-5; len: 13; v_gene: TRBV7-9; d_gene: NA; abundance: many; CDR3aa: CASSFPWQETQYF; CDR3nt: TGTGCCAGCAGCTTCCCCTGGCAAGAGACCCAGTACTTC
j_gene: TRBJ2-7; len: 16; v_gene: TRBV4-3; d_gene: NA; abundance: NA; CDR3aa: CASSQEPRDFFYEQYF; CDR3nt: TGCGCCAGCAGCCAGGAGCCCCGGGACTTCTTCTACGAGCAGTACTTC
j_gene: TRBJ2-7; len: 14; v_gene: TRBV6-2/TRBV6-3; d_gene: TRBD2; abundance: NA; CDR3aa: CASSYVSGSSEQYF; CDR3nt: TGTGCCAGCAGTTACGTCAGCGGGAGCTCCGAGCAGTACTTC
j_gene: TRBJ1-1; len: 15; v_gene: TRBV20-1; d_gene: TRBD1; abundance: NA; CDR3aa: CSARDYKGARPEAFF; CDR3nt: TGCAGTGCTAGAGATTATAAGGGGGCGCGCCCTGAAGCTTTCTTT
j_gene: TRBJ2-5; len: 13; v_gene: TRBV20-1; d_gene: TRBD2; abundance: many; CDR3aa: CSAPSGGGETQYF; CDR3nt: TGCAGTGCCCCTAGCGGGGGTGGAGAGACCCAGTACTTC
j_gene: TRBJ1-1; len: 12; v_gene: TRBV6-2/TRBV6-3; d_gene: NA; abundance: NA; CDR3aa: CASSYYGSRAFF; CDR3nt: TGTGCCAGCAGTTATTACGGGAGTCGGGCTTTCTTT
j_gene: TRBJ1-1; len: 16; v_gene: TRBV5-1; d_gene: NA; abundance: many; CDR3aa: CASSFRDTSLNTEAFF; CDR3nt: TGCGCCAGCAGTTTCCGGGACACCTCTTTGAACACTGAAGCTTTCTTT
j_gene: TRBJ1-5; len: 13; v_gene: TRBV10-3; d_gene: NA; abundance: many; CDR3aa: CAISESSNQPQHF; CDR3nt: TGTGCCATCAGTGAGTCCTCGAATCAGCCCCAGCATTTT
j_gene: TRBJ1-3; len: 17; v_gene: TRBV5-1; d_gene: NA; abundance: many; CDR3aa: CASSHIGTPSSGNTIYF; CDR3nt: TGCGCCAGCAGCCACATAGGCACACCGAGCTCTGGAAACACCATATATTTT
j_gene: TRBJ2-5; len: 13; v_gene: TRBV27; d_gene: NA; abundance: many; CDR3aa: CASSTGRGETQYF; CDR3nt: TGTGCCAGCAGTACGGGGCGAGGTGAGACCCAGTACTTC
j_gene: TRBJ2-7; len: 14; v_gene: TRBV2; d_gene: NA; abundance: many; CDR3aa: CASSGERNSYEQYF; CDR3nt: TGTGCCAGCAGTGGAGAGCGGAACTCCTACGAGCAGTACTTC
j_gene: TRBJ1-1; len: 15; v_gene: TRBV7-6; d_gene: NA; abundance: many; CDR3aa: CASSLLGGMNTEAFF; CDR3nt: TGTGCCAGCAGCTTACTCGGGGGAATGAACACTGAAGCTTTCTTT
j_gene: TRBJ1-2; len: 20; v_gene: TRBV28; d_gene: NA; abundance: many; CDR3aa: CASSLQVGLRRTSSNYGYTF; CDR3nt: TGTGCCAGCAGTTTACAGGTCGGTTTGAGGAGAACATCGTCCAACTATGGCTACACCTTC
j_gene: TRBJ2-5; len: 16; v_gene: TRBV19; d_gene: NA; abundance: many; CDR3aa: CASSMGTGPRKETQYF; CDR3nt: TGTGCCAGTAGTATGGGAACCGGGCCCCGAAAGGAGACCCAGTACTTC
j_gene: TRBJ2-4; len: 15; v_gene: TRBV19; d_gene: NA; abundance: many; CDR3aa: CASRATGIAKNIQYF; CDR3nt: TGTGCCAGTAGAGCTACAGGGATAGCCAAAAACATTCAGTACTTC
j_gene: TRBJ2-2; len: 16; v_gene: TRBV11-2; d_gene: NA; abundance: few; CDR3aa: CASSSVGAANTGELFF; CDR3nt: TGTGCCAGCAGCTCCGTTGGGGCAGCCAACACCGGGGAGCTGTTTTTT
j_gene: TRBJ2-7; len: 16; v_gene: TRBV11-3; d_gene: TRBD1; abundance: many; CDR3aa: CASSSPPGTVFYEQYF; CDR3nt: TGTGCCAGCAGCTCTCCTCCCGGGACAGTTTTCTACGAGCAGTACTTC
j_gene: TRBJ2-7; len: 14; v_gene: TRBV20-1; d_gene: NA; abundance: many; CDR3aa: CSASGHQPSYEQYF; CDR3nt: TGCAGTGCTAGTGGCCACCAGCCTTCCTACGAGCAGTACTTC
j_gene: TRBJ2-7; len: 20; v_gene: TRBV28; d_gene: TRBD2; abundance: many; CDR3aa: CASSWAWTSGGAMRSYEQYF; CDR3nt: TGTGCCAGCAGTTGGGCCTGGACTAGCGGGGGGGCGATGCGCTCCTACGAGCAGTACTTC
j_gene: TRBJ1-6; len: 15; v_gene: TRBV2; d_gene: NA; abundance: many; CDR3aa: CASRSGGEDNSPLHF; CDR3nt: TGTGCCAGCAGGTCCGGGGGCGAAGATAATTCACCCCTCCACTTT
j_gene: TRBJ1-6; len: 13; v_gene: TRBV29-1; d_gene: NA; abundance: many; CDR3aa: CSVQSGGGSPLHF; CDR3nt: TGCAGCGTCCAATCGGGAGGTGGCTCACCCCTCCACTTT
j_gene: TRBJ2-7; len: 13; v_gene: TRBV7-3; d_gene: TRBD1; abundance: many; CDR3aa: CASSFDRGGEQYF; CDR3nt: TGTGCCAGCAGCTTCGACAGGGGTGGGGAGCAGTACTTC
j_gene: TRBJ2-2; len: 14; v_gene: TRBV11-2; d_gene: NA; abundance: many; CDR3aa: CASSLDRNTGELFF; CDR3nt: TGTGCCAGCAGCTTAGACAGGAACACCGGGGAGCTGTTTTTT
j_gene: TRBJ2-4; len: 16; v_gene: TRBV6-2/TRBV6-3; d_gene: NA; abundance: many; CDR3aa: CASSYSSLETGDIQYF; CDR3nt: TGTGCCAGCAGTTACTCCAGCCTAGAGACGGGGGACATTCAGTACTTC
j_gene: TRBJ2-2; len: 14; v_gene: TRBV19; d_gene: NA; abundance: NA; CDR3aa: CASRFTGIAGELFF; CDR3nt: TGTGCCAGCCGGTTTACAGGGATCGCCGGGGAGCTGTTTTTT
j_gene: TRBJ2-7; len: 15; v_gene: TRBV7-2; d_gene: NA; abundance: NA; CDR3aa: CASSLSLQPLYEQYF; CDR3nt: TGTGCCAGCAGCCTAAGTCTACAACCCCTTTACGAGCAGTACTTC
j_gene: TRBJ1-2; len: 12; v_gene: TRBV29-1; d_gene: NA; abundance: many; CDR3aa: CSVGGAPYGYTF; CDR3nt: TGCAGCGTTGGCGGCGCCCCCTATGGCTACACCTTC
j_gene: TRBJ1-6; len: 12; v_gene: TRBV28; d_gene: NA; abundance: once; CDR3aa: CASIQGDSPLHF; CDR3nt: TGTGCCAGCATCCAGGGCGATTCACCCCTCCACTTT
j_gene: TRBJ1-5; len: 15; v_gene: TRBV6-2/TRBV6-3; d_gene: NA; abundance: many; CDR3aa: CASRPQGGHVQPQHF; CDR3nt: TGTGCCAGCAGGCCACAAGGGGGGCACGTTCAGCCCCAGCATTTT
j_gene: TRBJ1-6; len: 15; v_gene: TRBV6-2/TRBV6-3; d_gene: TRBD1; abundance: many; CDR3aa: CASSYRDRWRSPLHF; CDR3nt: TGTGCCAGCAGTTACCGGGACAGGTGGAGATCACCCCTCCACTTT
j_gene: TRBJ2-6; len: 15; v_gene: TRBV6-1; d_gene: NA; abundance: NA; CDR3aa: CASSPRSSGANVLTF; CDR3nt: TGTGCCAGCAGCCCGAGGAGCTCTGGGGCCAACGTCCTGACTTTC
j_gene: TRBJ2-4; len: 15; v_gene: TRBV7-8; d_gene: NA; abundance: many; CDR3aa: CASSLEGQSGDIQYF; CDR3nt: TGTGCCAGCAGCTTAGAAGGACAAAGTGGGGACATTCAGTACTTC
j_gene: TRBJ1-1; len: 16; v_gene: TRBV28; d_gene: TRBD1; abundance: many; CDR3aa: CASSFRQGAGNTEAFF; CDR3nt: TGTGCCAGCAGTTTTCGGCAGGGGGCCGGGAACACTGAAGCTTTCTTT
j_gene: TRBJ2-7; len: 15; v_gene: TRBV7-9; d_gene: TRBD2; abundance: many; CDR3aa: CASSSSAGVDHEQYF; CDR3nt: TGTGCCAGCAGCTCGTCCGCGGGAGTGGACCACGAGCAGTACTTC
j_gene: TRBJ2-7; len: 13; v_gene: TRBV7-2; d_gene: NA; abundance: many; CDR3aa: CASSLRDAYEQYF; CDR3nt: TGTGCCAGCAGCTTACGGGACGCCTACGAGCAGTACTTC
j_gene: TRBJ1-1; len: 14; v_gene: TRBV18; d_gene: TRBD1; abundance: many; CDR3aa: CASSPWTGVAEAFF; CDR3nt: TGTGCCAGCTCACCCTGGACAGGGGTCGCTGAAGCTTTCTTT
j_gene: TRBJ2-7; len: 13; v_gene: TRBV3-1; d_gene: NA; abundance: many; CDR3aa: CASSQGQSYEQYF; CDR3nt: TGTGCCAGCAGCCAAGGCCAGTCCTACGAGCAGTACTTC
j_gene: TRBJ1-1; len: 12; v_gene: TRBV29-1; d_gene: NA; abundance: many; CDR3aa: CSVGFLGAEAFF; CDR3nt: TGCAGCGTTGGATTTCTGGGGGCGGAAGCTTTCTTT
j_gene: TRBJ2-2; len: 15; v_gene: TRBV6-5; d_gene: TRBD2; abundance: many; CDR3aa: CASSRNSGGGGELFF; CDR3nt: TGTGCCAGCAGCCGCAATAGCGGGGGTGGCGGGGAGCTGTTTTTT
j_gene: TRBJ1-1; len: 15; v_gene: TRBV14; d_gene: NA; abundance: many; CDR3aa: CASSTAPQGNTEAFF; CDR3nt: TGTGCCAGCAGTACCGCCCCACAGGGGAACACTGAAGCTTTCTTT
j_gene: TRBJ2-7; len: 18; v_gene: TRBV6-1; d_gene: TRBD2; abundance: many; CDR3aa: CASSESRSGTSGLYEQYF; CDR3nt: TGTGCCAGCAGTGAATCTCGGTCAGGGACTAGCGGTCTATACGAGCAGTACTTC
j_gene: TRBJ2-5; len: 15; v_gene: TRBV5-1; d_gene: NA; abundance: many; CDR3aa: CASSLDGLPEETQYF; CDR3nt: TGCGCCAGCAGCTTGGATGGGCTTCCTGAGGAGACCCAGTACTTC
j_gene: TRBJ1-5; len: 14; v_gene: TRBV11-2; d_gene: NA; abundance: many; CDR3aa: CASSLVSKNQPQHF; CDR3nt: TGTGCCAGCAGCTTAGTATCCAAAAATCAGCCCCAGCATTTT
j_gene: TRBJ2-7; len: 14; v_gene: TRBV6-1; d_gene: NA; abundance: few; CDR3aa: CASRGAGASYEQYF; CDR3nt: TGTGCCAGCAGGGGGGCGGGAGCCTCCTACGAGCAGTACTTC
j_gene: TRBJ1-1; len: 13; v_gene: TRBV7-2; d_gene: NA; abundance: many; CDR3aa: CASSPYMNTEAFF; CDR3nt: TGTGCCAGCAGCCCGTATATGAACACTGAAGCTTTCTTT
j_gene: TRBJ2-2; len: 15; v_gene: TRBV9; d_gene: NA; abundance: many; CDR3aa: CASSVGGAGTGELFF; CDR3nt: TGTGCCAGCAGCGTAGGGGGGGCGGGCACCGGGGAGCTGTTTTTT